These T cell receptor beta chains were read from a single sample in a study of cytomegalovirus exposure and HLA in healthy donors. Assay: immunoSEQ multiplex PCR; the TCRdb copy retains only in-frame clones and omits some. The sample holds over 150,000 clones; 70% to 80% are singletons and the top ten take around 2.3%. The sequencing sample was made of PBMCs. Source of these receptors: a man aged 25 to 40 in good health and CMV-seronegative. The CDR3 runs from the conserved cysteine through the conserved F or W. The D gene is left open where the match is weak. Clone size, where shown, is once, few, many, or a class for clones that have expanded.

CDR3 DNA: TGTGCCAGCAGTGAGGTGACAGGGGGCACAGATACGCAGTATTTT
CDR3 protein: CASSEVTGGTDTQYF
V gene: TRBV6-4
clone size: .
J gene: TRBJ2-3
D gene: TRBD1

CDR3 DNA: TGCGCCAGCAGCCAAGATCTAAGGGGGCGCGGCGAAAAACTGTTTTTT
CDR3 protein: CASSQDLRGRGEKLFF
V gene: TRBV4-3
clone size: .
J gene: TRBJ1-4
D gene: TRBD1

CDR3 DNA: TGTGCCAGCAGTTTAGCGGGGGGTGGGGCCAACGTCCTGACTTTC
CDR3 protein: CASSLAGGGANVLTF
V gene: TRBV28
clone size: .
J gene: TRBJ2-6
D gene: TRBD2

CDR3 DNA: TGCGCCAGCAGCTTCGACAGTGAAGCTTTCTTT
CDR3 protein: CASSFDSEAFF
V gene: TRBV5-1
clone size: .
J gene: TRBJ1-1
D gene: .

CDR3 DNA: TGTGCCAGCAGCCCTAGACAGGGTGGGTCCTACGAGCAGTACTTC
CDR3 protein: CASSPRQGGSYEQYF
V gene: TRBV5-5
clone size: .
J gene: TRBJ2-7
D gene: TRBD1

CDR3 DNA: TGTGCCAGCGCCTCCGGACAGGGCAATCAGCCCCAGCATTTT
CDR3 protein: CASASGQGNQPQHF
V gene: TRBV28
clone size: few
J gene: TRBJ1-5
D gene: TRBD1

CDR3 DNA: TGTGCCAGCAGCCCAGACAGGGGAGAGACCCAGTACTTC
CDR3 protein: CASSPDRGETQYF
V gene: TRBV7-7
clone size: .
J gene: TRBJ2-5
D gene: TRBD1

CDR3 DNA: TGTGCCAGCAGCGTAGCTGGAGCGGGGGGGGGTAATGAGCAGTTCTTC
CDR3 protein: CASSVAGAGGGNEQFF
V gene: TRBV9
clone size: .
J gene: TRBJ2-1
D gene: TRBD2

CDR3 DNA: TGCGCCAGCAGCCAAGATTGGCAGGCCCGATCACCCCTCCACTTT
CDR3 protein: CASSQDWQARSPLHF
V gene: TRBV4-1
clone size: .
J gene: TRBJ1-6
D gene: .

CDR3 DNA: TGCGCCAGCAGCCAGGTACAGGACCACAATCAGCCCCAGCATTTT
CDR3 protein: CASSQVQDHNQPQHF
V gene: TRBV4-1
clone size: .
J gene: TRBJ1-5
D gene: .

CDR3 DNA: TGTGCCAGCAGACCGACAGGGGGCGGCACTGAAGCTTTCTTT
CDR3 protein: CASRPTGGGTEAFF
V gene: TRBV6-5
clone size: .
J gene: TRBJ1-1
D gene: TRBD1

CDR3 DNA: TGCGCCAGCAGCTTGGGCGGGACAGGGGCCCCTGAAGCTTTCTTT
CDR3 protein: CASSLGGTGAPEAFF
V gene: TRBV5-1
clone size: .
J gene: TRBJ1-1
D gene: TRBD1

CDR3 DNA: TGTGCCAGCAGTGAACGGGATGGGTCGCCTGAGCAGTTCTTC
CDR3 protein: CASSERDGSPEQFF
V gene: TRBV25-1
clone size: .
J gene: TRBJ2-1
D gene: .

CDR3 DNA: TGCAGCGTTGAAAGGACAGGGGGCACTGAAGCTTTCTTT
CDR3 protein: CSVERTGGTEAFF
V gene: TRBV29-1
clone size: .
J gene: TRBJ1-1
D gene: TRBD1

CDR3 DNA: TGCGCCAGCAGCTTGCGGCAGGGGTTGAAGAACGAGCAGTACTTC
CDR3 protein: CASSLRQGLKNEQYF
V gene: TRBV5-1
clone size: .
J gene: TRBJ2-7
D gene: .

CDR3 DNA: TGCGCCAGCAGCTTGGGATCTAGCGGACAAGAGACCCAGTACTTC
CDR3 protein: CASSLGSSGQETQYF
V gene: TRBV5-1
clone size: .
J gene: TRBJ2-5
D gene: TRBD2

CDR3 DNA: TGTGCCAGCAGATTACAGGGCATGAGTTCACCCCTCCACTTT
CDR3 protein: CASRLQGMSSPLHF
V gene: TRBV6-1
clone size: .
J gene: TRBJ1-6
D gene: .

CDR3 DNA: TGTGCCAGCAGCCAAGAAGATGGAGGGGGCTACACCTTC
CDR3 protein: CASSQEDGGGYTF
V gene: TRBV14
clone size: .
J gene: TRBJ1-2
D gene: .

CDR3 DNA: TGTGCCAGCAGTGAAGAAGGTCTAGCGGGGAACAATGAGCAGTTCTTC
CDR3 protein: CASSEEGLAGNNEQFF
V gene: TRBV2
clone size: .
J gene: TRBJ2-1
D gene: TRBD2

CDR3 DNA: TGTGCCAGTAGGGTCGGGACAGATAGCAATCAGCCCCAGCATTTT
CDR3 protein: CASRVGTDSNQPQHF
V gene: TRBV19
clone size: once
J gene: TRBJ1-5
D gene: TRBD1

CDR3 DNA: TGTGCCAGCAGCTTATATCCCCTTAGCAATCAGCCCCAGCATTTT
CDR3 protein: CASSLYPLSNQPQHF
V gene: TRBV11-2
clone size: .
J gene: TRBJ1-5
D gene: .

CDR3 DNA: TGTGCCTGGAATCAGGGGCGGACCTACGAGCAGTACTTC
CDR3 protein: CAWNQGRTYEQYF
V gene: TRBV30
clone size: .
J gene: TRBJ2-7
D gene: .

CDR3 DNA: TGTGCCAGCAGCTTACAGGGGACTGAAGCTTTCTTT
CDR3 protein: CASSLQGTEAFF
V gene: TRBV13
clone size: .
J gene: TRBJ1-1
D gene: .

CDR3 DNA: TGTGCCAGCAGCTTAGGGGGGCTAGCGGGGGATTTATACAATGAGCAGTTCTTC
CDR3 protein: CASSLGGLAGDLYNEQFF
V gene: TRBV7-2
clone size: .
J gene: TRBJ2-1
D gene: TRBD2

CDR3 DNA: TGTGCCAGCAACTCCCGGCTGGGCGGCAATCAGCCCCAGCATTTT
CDR3 protein: CASNSRLGGNQPQHF
V gene: TRBV28
clone size: few
J gene: TRBJ1-5
D gene: .

CDR3 DNA: TGTGCCAGCAGCTTACAGGGTTGGGAGCAGTTCTTC
CDR3 protein: CASSLQGWEQFF
V gene: TRBV7-8
clone size: .
J gene: TRBJ2-1
D gene: .

CDR3 DNA: TGTGCCAGCAGTCTGCTGGGGGCCGAGGCTGGCTACACCTTC
CDR3 protein: CASSLLGAEAGYTF
V gene: TRBV2
clone size: .
J gene: TRBJ1-2
D gene: .

CDR3 DNA: TGTGCCAGTAGTCCCCGGACAGGGGCCGCACCGAACACCGGGGAGCTGTTTTTT
CDR3 protein: CASSPRTGAAPNTGELFF
V gene: TRBV19
clone size: few
J gene: TRBJ2-2
D gene: TRBD1

CDR3 DNA: TGCGCCAGCAGCTCCGGACAGCTCTCCTACAATGAGCAGTTCTTC
CDR3 protein: CASSSGQLSYNEQFF
V gene: TRBV5-1
clone size: .
J gene: TRBJ2-1
D gene: .

CDR3 DNA: TGTGCCACCCAGAGGGAGAACCTACTCACTGAAGCTTTCTTT
CDR3 protein: CATQRENLLTEAFF
V gene: TRBV7-2
clone size: .
J gene: TRBJ1-1
D gene: .

CDR3 DNA: TGTGCCAGTAGTGCTCCCAGGGGCGGCTATGGCTACACCTTC
CDR3 protein: CASSAPRGGYGYTF
V gene: TRBV19
clone size: once
J gene: TRBJ1-2
D gene: .

CDR3 DNA: TGTGCCAGCAGCCCGGAAGGACAGGCGCATGGCTACACCTTC
CDR3 protein: CASSPEGQAHGYTF
V gene: TRBV5-7
clone size: .
J gene: TRBJ1-2
D gene: TRBD1

CDR3 DNA: TGTGCCAGCAGTTCCATCAGGGGCTACACCTTC
CDR3 protein: CASSSIRGYTF
V gene: TRBV28
clone size: few
J gene: TRBJ1-2
D gene: .

CDR3 DNA: TGCGCCAGCAGCGAGCGGACAGCGAACACTGAAGCTTTCTTT
CDR3 protein: CASSERTANTEAFF
V gene: TRBV5-1
clone size: .
J gene: TRBJ1-1
D gene: .

CDR3 DNA: TGCGCCAGCAGCTTGGACGGGGATGGGAGCACAGATACGCAGTATTTT
CDR3 protein: CASSLDGDGSTDTQYF
V gene: TRBV5-1
clone size: few
J gene: TRBJ2-3
D gene: .

CDR3 DNA: TGTGCCAGCAGCGTAGGCGGGGGAGCCCCAGAGACCCAGTACTTC
CDR3 protein: CASSVGGGAPETQYF
V gene: TRBV9
clone size: .
J gene: TRBJ2-5
D gene: TRBD2

CDR3 DNA: TGTGCCAGCACTTTAGGGGTAGGGGTGTATATTTTTCCCCCATACAATGAGCAGTTCTTC
CDR3 protein: CASTLGVGVYIFPPYNEQFF
V gene: TRBV27
clone size: .
J gene: TRBJ2-1
D gene: .

CDR3 DNA: TGTGCCAGTAGTATGGGACAGGGGGTTGAATTGCAGTTCTTC
CDR3 protein: CASSMGQGVELQFF
V gene: TRBV19
clone size: .
J gene: TRBJ2-1
D gene: TRBD1

CDR3 DNA: TGTGCCAGCAGTACGCGGACAGGGGGGAGTGAAAAACTGTTTTTT
CDR3 protein: CASSTRTGGSEKLFF
V gene: TRBV28
clone size: .
J gene: TRBJ1-4
D gene: TRBD1

CDR3 DNA: TGCGCCAGCAGCTTGAGTACAGGGAACTATGGCTACACCTTC
CDR3 protein: CASSLSTGNYGYTF
V gene: TRBV5-1
clone size: .
J gene: TRBJ1-2
D gene: .

CDR3 DNA: TGTGCCAGCAGTGACATTAGTGAAAAACTGTTTTTT
CDR3 protein: CASSDISEKLFF
V gene: TRBV2
clone size: few
J gene: TRBJ1-4
D gene: .

CDR3 DNA: TGCGCCAGCAGCTTGAGGGACAGGGCAAATCAGCCCCAGCATTTT
CDR3 protein: CASSLRDRANQPQHF
V gene: TRBV5-1
clone size: .
J gene: TRBJ1-5
D gene: TRBD1

CDR3 DNA: TGTGCCAGCAATTACCTCGGACAGGGGATCACAGATACGCAGTATTTT
CDR3 protein: CASNYLGQGITDTQYF
V gene: TRBV5-4
clone size: few
J gene: TRBJ2-3
D gene: TRBD1

CDR3 DNA: TGTGCCAGCAGTGAAGGTGGGAGAAACCACGATGAAGCTTTCTTT
CDR3 protein: CASSEGGRNHDEAFF
V gene: TRBV2
clone size: .
J gene: TRBJ1-1
D gene: .

CDR3 DNA: TGTGCCAGCACCCAAACGGCGGGAGAGGGGGACACTGAAGCTTTCTTT
CDR3 protein: CASTQTAGEGDTEAFF
V gene: TRBV21-1
clone size: .
J gene: TRBJ1-1
D gene: .

CDR3 DNA: TGTGCCAGCAAGCTTTTTGGCGGGACTGAAGCTTTCTTT
CDR3 protein: CASKLFGGTEAFF
V gene: TRBV6-1
clone size: .
J gene: TRBJ1-1
D gene: .

CDR3 DNA: TGCAGCGTCCTTCCTGAGAGCGAGGGTGCGCAGTATTTT
CDR3 protein: CSVLPESEGAQYF
V gene: TRBV29-1
clone size: few
J gene: TRBJ2-3
D gene: .

CDR3 DNA: TGTGCCAGTAGTATATATCAGGGGTCTGGGGCCAACGTCCTGACTTTC
CDR3 protein: CASSIYQGSGANVLTF
V gene: TRBV19
clone size: .
J gene: TRBJ2-6
D gene: .

CDR3 DNA: TGTGCCAGCAGCTTAAGCCCCACAGATACGCAGTATTTT
CDR3 protein: CASSLSPTDTQYF
V gene: TRBV7-2
clone size: .
J gene: TRBJ2-3
D gene: .

CDR3 DNA: TGTGCCAGTAGTATATACAGTCCCGGGGAGCTGTTTTTT
CDR3 protein: CASSIYSPGELFF
V gene: TRBV19
clone size: .
J gene: TRBJ2-2
D gene: .

CDR3 DNA: TGTGCCAGCAGCTTAAATCCTTCGGGAGGGGGAAGTGGGACCCAGTACTTC
CDR3 protein: CASSLNPSGGGSGTQYF
V gene: TRBV7-3
clone size: .
J gene: TRBJ2-5
D gene: TRBD2

CDR3 DNA: TGTGCCATCACTAATAGGACAGGGGCCAACACTGAAGCTTTCTTT
CDR3 protein: CAITNRTGANTEAFF
V gene: TRBV10-3
clone size: few
J gene: TRBJ1-1
D gene: TRBD1

CDR3 DNA: TGCAGTCTAAGCGACAGGGGGAACACTGAAGCTTTCTTT
CDR3 protein: CSLSDRGNTEAFF
V gene: TRBV29-1
clone size: .
J gene: TRBJ1-1
D gene: TRBD1

CDR3 DNA: TGCGCCAGCAGCCTGGGGACAGCACCCTACGAGCAGTGCTTC
CDR3 protein: CASSLGTAPYEQCF
V gene: TRBV5-1
clone size: few
J gene: TRBJ2-7
D gene: TRBD1